The clone carrying this T cell receptor beta chain has ten or more counts. Its antigen is still unknown. Per the germline V gene, CDR1 is SGHVS and CDR2 is FNYEAQ. V lost 6 bases to trimming and J lost 6 bases; unmatched junction nucleotides: 10. This CDR3 spans 15 amino acids. All donors with ophthalmopathy were recorded as having moderate-to-severe activity, CAS ≥3, NOSPECS ≥4 and a duration under 3 months. The data originate from a study of Graves' ophthalmopathy and Graves' hyperthyroidism. Study conclusions and caveats: Researchers report that a 13-signature model separated ophthalmopathy from stable hyperthyroidism, posting under 90% sensitivity and 81.08% specificity. Ophthalmopathy progression was predicted by the model at 70.59% sensitivity and about 79% specificity.

Transcripts of RNA were the source for amplifying TCR beta CDR3 regions. Amplification began with first-round RT-PCR using HTBI primers, then second-round multiplex PCR was performed. TCRdb re-analysed the multiplex PCR reads in MiXCR, keeping a single row per CDR3 protein. The sample includes over 40,000 distinct CDR3 sequences, under 55% of them seen just once. The sequenced material came from peripheral blood. The chain employs TRBV7-6 and TRBJ2-3, with TRBD1 matching 9 bases. This clonotype originated in an adult man with Graves' ophthalmopathy. As DNA, the CDR3 is TGTGCCAGCAGTCTAGGACAGGGGCAAGGCGATACGCAGTATTTT. This gives the protein CASSLGQGQGDTQYF.